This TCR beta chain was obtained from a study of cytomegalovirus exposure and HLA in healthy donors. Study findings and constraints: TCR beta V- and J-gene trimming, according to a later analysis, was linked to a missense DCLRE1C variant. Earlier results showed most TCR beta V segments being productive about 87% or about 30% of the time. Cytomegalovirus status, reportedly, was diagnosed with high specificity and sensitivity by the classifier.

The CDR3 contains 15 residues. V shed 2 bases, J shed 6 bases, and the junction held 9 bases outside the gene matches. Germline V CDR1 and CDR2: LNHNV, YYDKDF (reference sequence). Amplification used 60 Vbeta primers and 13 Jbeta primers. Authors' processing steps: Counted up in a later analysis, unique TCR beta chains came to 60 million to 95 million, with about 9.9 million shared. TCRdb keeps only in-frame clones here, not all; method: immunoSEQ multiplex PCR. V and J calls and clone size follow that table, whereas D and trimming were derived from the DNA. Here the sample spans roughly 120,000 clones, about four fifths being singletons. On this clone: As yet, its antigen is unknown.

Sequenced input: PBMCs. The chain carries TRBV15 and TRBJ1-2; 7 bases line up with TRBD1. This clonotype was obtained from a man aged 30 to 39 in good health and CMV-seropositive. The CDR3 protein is CATSRNDRDYNGYTF. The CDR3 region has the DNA TGTGCCACCAGCAGAAACGACAGGGATTACAATGGCTACACCTTC.